Ten or more counts support the clone carrying this T cell receptor (beta chain). This sample is part of a study of T cells after yellow fever vaccination. In making TCR cDNA, 5'RACE template switching added a universal primer site and UMIs to it. TCRdb called the 5' RACE reads again in MiXCR, with one record for every CDR3 protein. The data show approximately 340,000 distinct CDR3 sequences, over 8% seen once. This CDR3 spans 15 amino acids. Germline V gene data show CDR1 as MGHDK and CDR2 as SYGVNS. V was clipped by 1 base and J by 4 bases; unmatched bases: 5. This specimen consisted of PBMCs, obtained on the day of the first yellow fever vaccination. The genes are TRBV25-1 and TRBJ2-7, with 9 bases fitting TRBD1. This clonotype was obtained from a man aged 18 to 30 who received the YFV17D yellow fever vaccine. CDR3 DNA: TGTGCCAGCAGTGAATCCACAGGGGGCATATACGAGCAGTACTTC. Translated: CASSESTGGIYEQYF.